The 25 T cell receptor beta chains given below trace back to one sample, sequenced in a study of T cell repertoires in cytomegalovirus infection. These receptors have no identified antigens. TCRdb re-analysed the reads in MiXCR, keeping a single row per CDR3 protein. Of 80,000 or so distinct CDR3 sequences in the sample, approximately 39% are singletons; the top ten hold approximately 93%. The sample here was CD8+ T cells from cultured PBMCs, taken from culture after CMV antigen stimulation. Receptors originate from a human donor in good health (CMV status not recorded). Some clones in this sample may be carry-over from other donors' samples.

The genes are TRBV2 and TRBJ2-7, with TRBD2 identical over 7 bases. This CDR3 spans 13 amino acids. Germline loops: CDR1 SNHLY, CDR2 FYNNEI. Trimming at V came to 7 bases and at J to 7 bases, leaving 10 bases not matched to a gene. CDR3 sequence reads: CASNQPSAGEQYF. The CDR3 coding sequence is TGTGCCAGCAACCAGCCCTCAGCGGGAGAGCAGTACTTC.

This chain uses TRBV6-1 with TRBJ2-7; no firm D call. Per the germline V gene, CDR1 is MNHNS and CDR2 is SASEGT. This CDR3 contains 13 residues. Trimming took off 7 bases at V and 2 bases at J, with 12 bases between the two ends. The CDR3 spells CASTFSAPYEQYF. The CDR3 region has the DNA TGTGCCAGCACCTTCTCCGCTCCCTACGAGCAGTACTTC.

V is TRBV7-4 and J is TRBJ2-1; D remains ambiguous. The CDR3 length is 15 residues. In germline, CDR1 is SGHVT, CDR2 SQSDAQ. Trimming pared 6 bases from V and 0 bases from J, leaving 12 bases between. The CDR3 nucleotides are TGTGCCAGCAGTTCCGAGGAAAGCTCCTACAATGAGCAGTTCTTC. It translates to CASSSEESSYNEQFF.

In its sample, this clonotype was seen many times. The chain has TRBV7-6 and TRBJ2-1; 10 bases line up with TRBD2. V lost 2 bases to trimming and J lost 5 bases; unmatched junction nucleotides: 6. Germline loops: CDR1 SGHVS, CDR2 FNYEAQ. CDR3 size: 16 residues. The CDR3 DNA reads as TGTGCCAGCAGCTTATTAAGCGGGGGGGCCCACAATGAGCAGTTCTTC. Protein: CASSLLSGGAHNEQFF.

The V call is TRBV7-4, the J call TRBJ2-1, with 9 bases matching TRBD2. This CDR3 has 15 residues. Germline CDR1 and CDR2: SGHVT and SQSDAQ. V lost 5 bases, J lost 4 bases, and 6 bases stayed unmatched. CDR3 bases: TGTGCCAGCAGCGCGGGACTAGCTCAGTACAATGAGCAGTTCTTC. This translates into CASSAGLAQYNEQFF.

The chain joins TRBV12-3 or TRBV12-4 to TRBJ2-3; either TRBD1 or TRBD2 may fit D (5 bases each). The CDR3 runs to 13 residues. The V gene lost 8 bases and the J gene lost 5 bases, with 14 bases spanning the gap. The CDR3 DNA is TGTGCCAGCTCTATGGGGGTTTTAGATACGCAGTATTTT. It is translated as CASSMGVLDTQYF.

The chain couples TRBV11-2 to TRBJ2-5, with 7 bases identical to TRBD1. With 4 bases clipped from V and 1 base from J, the junction kept 3 bases outside the gene matches. The CDR3 sequence is 14 residues long. The germline gives CDR1 SGHAT, CDR2 FQNNGV. The CDR3 region is CASSSGTAQETQYF. The CDR3 nucleotides are TGTGCCAGCAGCTCGGGGACAGCCCAAGAGACCCAGTACTTC.

V and J are TRBV19 and TRBJ2-1; 9 bases are a match to TRBD1. Unmatched junction bases numbered 4, after V lost 6 bases and J lost 1 base. The length of the CDR3 is 15 residues. Germline values: CDR1 LNHDA, CDR2 SQIVND (reference sequence). Here the CDR3 DNA reads TGTGCCAGTAGCTCCGGGACAGGGTCCTACAATGAGCAGTTCTTC. This sequence encodes CASSSGTGSYNEQFF.

A few counts support this clonotype. The chain has TRBV7-6 and TRBJ1-4, with TRBD1 as a possible D gene (5 bases). Germline V gene sequence: CDR1 SGHVS, CDR2 FNYEAQ. V gave up 2 bases and J gave up 6 bases, with 16 bases separating them. CDR3 length: 16 amino acids. The CDR3 reads CASSLPLAGLDEKLFF. The CDR3, as DNA: TGTGCCAGCAGCTTACCCCTGGCAGGGTTGGATGAAAAACTGTTTTTT.

The rearrangement joins TRBV7-9 to TRBJ2-5; a possible D gene is TRBD1 (5 bases). V was trimmed by 2 bases and J by 0 bases, leaving 16 bases between them. This CDR3 has 17 residues. From germline, CDR1 is SEHNR and CDR2 FQNEAQ (reference sequence). The CDR3 region is CASSLRGLGSHQETQYF. CDR3 nucleotide sequence: TGTGCCAGCAGCTTAAGGGGCCTAGGGTCGCACCAAGAGACCCAGTACTTC.

This clonotype was observed a handful of times. The rearrangement uses TRBV7-8 and TRBJ2-3; tentatively, D is TRBD1 or TRBD2 (6 bases each). Germline assignment: CDR1 SGHVS and CDR2 FQNEAQ. This CDR3 has 14 residues. Trimming removed 1 base at V and 4 bases at J, with 9 bases between. The CDR3 protein is CASSLGGASDTQYF. The CDR3 nucleotides read TGTGCCAGCAGCTTAGGGGGGGCCTCAGATACGCAGTATTTT.

The chain couples TRBV27 to TRBJ1-1; no firm D call. V was cut by 4 bases and J by 0 bases, with 6 bases left in between. This CDR3 spans 13 amino acids. Germline CDR1 MNHEY, CDR2 SMNVEV (reference sequence). CDR3 in DNA: TGTGCCAGCAGTTGGGTCATGAACACTGAAGCTTTCTTT. Encoded protein: CASSWVMNTEAFF.

This clonotype was recorded a few times. This chain joins TRBV5-1 and TRBJ1-1, with TRBD1 as a possible D gene (6 bases). The CDR3 contains 14 residues. V was cut by 4 bases and J by 3 bases, with 13 bases left in between. Germline lookup yields CDR1 SGHRS and CDR2 YFSETQ. The CDR3 spells CASSPAGGYTEAFF. CDR3 nucleotide sequence: TGCGCCAGCAGCCCAGCGGGGGGCTACACTGAAGCTTTCTTT.

The chain carries TRBV9 and TRBJ1-3; 7 nucleotides line up with TRBD1. With 3 bases clipped from V and 0 bases from J, the junction kept 9 bases outside the gene matches. Per the germline V gene, CDR1 is SGDLS and CDR2 is YYNGEE. The CDR3 contains 17 residues. The CDR3 sequence is CASSGTTGAISGNTIYF. CDR3 sequence (DNA): TGTGCCAGCAGCGGCACTACAGGGGCCATCTCTGGAAACACCATATATTTT.

The chain links TRBV24-1 to TRBJ2-7; D assignment may be TRBD1 or TRBD2 (5 bases each). Germline CDR1 reads KGHDR; CDR2 reads SFDVKD. The germline V and J ends were trimmed by 7 bases and 5 bases, with 17 bases remaining between them. This CDR3 is 14 amino acids long. The CDR3 region is CATSAGTAVDEQYF. The CDR3, as DNA: TGTGCCACCAGCGCCGGGACGGCCGTGGACGAGCAGTACTTC.

V is TRBV7-9 and J is TRBJ2-1; D remains unclear. There are 16 residues in the CDR3. The germline CDR1 and CDR2 sequences are SEHNR and FQNEAQ (reference sequence). V lost 3 bases and J lost 5, with 17 bases in between. The CDR3 is CASSFSSPWENNEQFF. The CDR3 DNA reads as TGTGCCAGCAGCTTCTCGAGTCCATGGGAAAACAATGAGCAGTTCTTC.

This clonotype was counted only a few times. The chain joins TRBV7-2 to TRBJ2-3, with D possibly being TRBD2 (6 bases). Trimming left V 3 bases short and J 5 bases short, with 15 bases between. Per germline, CDR1 SGHTA and CDR2 FQGNSA. This CDR3 spans 15 amino acids. The DNA for the CDR3 is TGTGCCAGCAGCTTCCGGGACTCACGTGGAGATACGCAGTATTTT. Translating it yields CASSFRDSRGDTQYF.

The J gene is TRBJ1-5, the V gene TRBV4-1; D unresolved. V lost 0 bases and J lost 7, with 13 bases in between. Germline V gene lookup returns CDR1 MGHRA and CDR2 YSYEKL. This CDR3 spans 15 amino acids. CDR3: CASSQDYSRGQPQHF. The CDR3 coding sequence is TGCGCCAGCAGCCAAGATTACAGTCGCGGGCAGCCCCAGCATTTT.

This sequence joins TRBV7-2 and TRBJ2-7; unclear D gene. The CDR3 contains 14 residues. Looked up from germline, CDR1 is SGHTA and CDR2 is FQGNSA. The germline V and J ends were trimmed by 1 base and 3 bases, with 10 bases remaining between them. The CDR3 bases are TGTGCCAGCAGCTTAGTTTCGGGCCACTACGAGCAGTACTTC. It translates to CASSLVSGHYEQYF. Full variable domain (remainder filled in from reference TRBV7-2 and TRBJ2-7): GAGVSQSPSNKVTEKGKDVELRCDPISGHTALYWYRQSLGQGLEFLIYFQGNSAPDKSGLPSDRFSAERTGGSVSTLTIQRTQQEDSAVYLCASSLVSGHYEQYFGPGTRLTVT.

This clonotype was recorded at least ten times. The J gene is TRBJ2-7, the V gene TRBV7-2, with D possibly called TRBD1 or TRBD2 (5 bases each). The CDR3 is made up of 12 amino acids. The V gene's germline CDR1 is SGHTA and CDR2 FQGNSA. Trimming took 3 bases from V and 7 from J, leaving 10 bases between them. CDR3 DNA: TGTGCCAGCAGCTTCGGGACCACAGAGCAGTACTTC. Protein sequence: CASSFGTTEQYF.

A few counts support this clonotype. This chain connects TRBV28 to TRBJ2-3; perhaps TRBD1 as D (6 bases). The CDR3 extends over 14 amino acids. Trimming cost V 4 bases and J 2 bases, with 10 bases left between them. Germline V gene lookup returns CDR1 MDHEN and CDR2 SYDVKM. CDR3 residues: CASSSDRYTDTQYF. The CDR3 DNA is TGTGCCAGCAGTTCCGACAGGTACACAGATACGCAGTATTTT.

V usage is TRBV7-6 and J usage is TRBJ1-1; D gene ambiguous. The V gene lost 5 bases and the J gene lost 5 bases, with 15 bases spanning the gap. CDR3 length equals 14 residues. CDR1 and CDR2 (germline): SGHVS, FNYEAQ. The DNA of the CDR3 is TGTGCCAGCAGCCTCCGCCGGGAAGGAACTGAAGCTTTCTTT. It codes for CASSLRREGTEAFF.

This clonotype appeared many times. The rearrangement joins TRBV7-8 to TRBJ2-4, with a tentative D call TRBD1 (7 bases). V lost 1 base and J 9 bases, leaving 13 bases between the germline ends. Germline CDR1 is SGHVS and CDR2 is FQNEAQ. This CDR3 has 14 amino acids. Here the CDR3 reads CASSLGQGGSIQYF. CDR3 bases: TGTGCCAGCAGCTTAGGTCAGGGGGGTAGCATTCAGTACTTC.

V gene TRBV7-6 combines with J gene TRBJ1-2; TRBD1 matches 10 bases. The CDR3 sequence is 14 residues long. The ends lost 4 bases at V and 4 bases at J; junction bases unmatched: 3. Per the germline V gene, CDR1 is SGHVS and CDR2 is FNYEAQ. CDR3 DNA sequence: TGTGCCAGCAGCTCCGGGACAGGGGTCTATGGCTACACCTTC. Protein product: CASSSGTGVYGYTF.

V and J are TRBV11-2 and TRBJ2-1; a weak D match, TRBD1 (5 bases). The CDR3 has 16 amino acids. Trimming shortened V by 5 bases and J by 2 bases, and 16 bases separated the two germline ends. From germline, CDR1 is SGHAT and CDR2 FQNNGV. CDR3 in DNA: TGTGCCAGCAGCCGGATTAAGGGGCTAGCCTACAATGAGCAGTTCTTC. The encoded protein is CASSRIKGLAYNEQFF. Full variable domain (missing parts from reference TRBV11-2 and TRBJ2-1): EAGVAQSPRYKIIEKRQSVAFWCNPISGHATLYWYQQILGQGPKLLIQFQNNGVVDDSQLPKDRFSAERLKGVDSTLKIQPAKLEDSAVYLCASSRIKGLAYNEQFFGPGTRLTVL.